This T cell receptor (beta chain) was sequenced during a study of T cells in Graves' hyperthyroidism and ophthalmopathy. Regarding the study as a whole: Before onset, by a median of around six months, the model predicted ophthalmopathy.

This clonotype was seen only a few times. Its antigen is currently unknown. RNA transcripts provided the source from which TCR beta CDR3 regions were amplified. Carried out on the TCR CDR3, a first-round RT-PCR used the HTBI primer set. MiXCR, applied by TCRdb to the multiplex PCR reads, yields one record per CDR3 protein. The sample lists some 570,000 distinct CDR3 sequences, about 15% occurring once. Active moderate-to-severe ophthalmopathy, Clinical Activity Score at least 3, NOSPECS at least 4, under 3 months' duration. PBMCs were derived from 7.5 to 10 ml fresh peripheral blood. This CDR3 region has 14 residues. CDR1 and CDR2 (germline): LGHNA, YSLEER. Losses at the gene ends were 4 bases for V and 4 bases for J; bases not matched to a gene: 3.

The TCR comes from a woman between 18 and 29 years old with Graves' ophthalmopathy. Sequenced input: blood. This chain links TRBV4-3 with TRBJ1-1, with 10 positions matching TRBD1. The CDR3 protein is CASSPGTGVTEAFF. Written as DNA, the CDR3 is TGCGCCAGCAGCCCCGGGACAGGGGTCACTGAAGCTTTCTTT.